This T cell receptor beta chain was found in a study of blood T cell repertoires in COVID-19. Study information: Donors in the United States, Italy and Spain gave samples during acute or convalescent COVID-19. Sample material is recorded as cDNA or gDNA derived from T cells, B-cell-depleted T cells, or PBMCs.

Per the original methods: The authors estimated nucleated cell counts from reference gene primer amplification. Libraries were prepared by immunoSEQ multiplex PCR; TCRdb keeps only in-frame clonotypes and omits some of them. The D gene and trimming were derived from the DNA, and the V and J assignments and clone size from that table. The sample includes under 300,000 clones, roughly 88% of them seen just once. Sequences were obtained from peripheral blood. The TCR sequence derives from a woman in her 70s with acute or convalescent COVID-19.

CDR3 coding DNA: TGTGCCAGCAGCTTAGAAACTTTTAATGAGCAGTTCTTC. This gives the protein CASSLETFNEQFF. The chain combines TRBV11-2 with TRBJ2-1; D gene uncertain. The V end was cut by 0 bases, the J end by 7 bases, with 7 bases between. CDR3 length: 13 amino acids. Germline V gene data show CDR1 as SGHAT and CDR2 as FQNNGV. Looking up the rest from reference TRBV11-2 and TRBJ2-1 gives the full variable domain: EAGVAQSPRYKIIEKRQSVAFWCNPISGHATLYWYQQILGQGPKLLIQFQNNGVVDDSQLPKDRFSAERLKGVDSTLKIQPAKLEDSAVYLCASSLETFNEQFFGPGTRLTVL.